Below are 2 T cell receptor beta chains sequenced from a single sample in a study of a mutant IDH1 vaccine in newly diagnosed glioma. Profiling relied on immunoSEQ multiplex PCR, and the TCRdb table lists in-frame clones only, not all of them. The sample shows 24,000 or so clones, 84% of them seen only once. Which antigens these TCRs recognize remains unknown. Time point specified: week 47, end of study. A single vaccine dose contained 300 ug of mutant IDH1 20-mer peptide, and topical imiquimod was used with it. The sequencing here drew on PBMCs, taken from a glioma patient whose treatment included an IDH1 peptide vaccine. The origin of the receptors is a man aged 35-49 years with glioma.

This rearrangement joins TRBV2 to TRBJ2-1; D perhaps matches TRBD1 (6 bases). CDR1 SNHLY and CDR2 FYNNEI come from the germline V gene. Trimming removed 5 bases at V and 5 bases at J, with 16 bases between. There are 15 residues in the CDR3. CDR3 amino acids: CASSPDRRQNNEQFF. CDR3 nucleotide sequence: TGTGCCAGCAGTCCTGACAGGAGGCAGAACAATGAGCAGTTCTTC.

The table lists this clone with a few counts. J is TRBJ2-4 and V is TRBV4-3; no clear D. Germline CDR1 is LGHNA and CDR2 is YSLEER. This CDR3 has 17 residues. V lost 0 bases and J 4 bases, leaving 16 bases between the germline ends. CDR3 protein: CASSQDRAHPVKNIQYF. Written as DNA, the CDR3 is TGCGCCAGCAGCCAAGATCGGGCCCACCCCGTAAAAAACATTCAGTACTTC.